These 12 T cell receptor beta chains were all obtained from the same sample, sequenced in a study of human T cells and chemical hapten exposure. One entry per CDR3 protein, called by TCRdb with MiXCR from the RACE reads. Here the sample spans approximately 97,000 distinct CDR3 sequences, about 10% being singletons. Regarding time point: healthy volunteer bleed at 2 weeks. It was from unfractionated whole blood that total RNA was extracted. Sequencing was carried out using whole blood. These receptors were obtained from a female donor in good health. Some clones in this sample may be carry-over from other donors' samples.

Only a few counts were recorded for this clonotype. This rearrangement joins TRBV6-5 to TRBJ1-6; 7 bases match TRBD1. CDR3 length equals 16 residues. Germline trimming cut 0 bases from V and 2 bases from J; bases unmatched to any gene: 1. Germline lookup yields CDR1 MNHEY and CDR2 SVGAGI. This CDR3 reads CASSYSGTAYNSPLHF. CDR3 in DNA: TGTGCCAGCAGTTACTCCGGGACAGCCTATAATTCACCCCTCCACTTT.

In this sample, this clonotype turned up many times. The chain is built from TRBV30 and TRBJ2-3; the match to TRBD2 covers 8 bases. This CDR3 is built from 14 residues. V lost 2 bases, J lost 3 bases, and 4 bases stayed unmatched. CDR1 is GTSNPN and CDR2 is SVGIG in the germline V gene (reference sequence). CDR3: CAWSSGRETDTQYF. CDR3 bases: TGTGCCTGGAGTAGCGGGAGAGAAACAGATACGCAGTATTTT.

The CDR3 here is CASSQEQQGTLNTGELFF. The CDR3, as DNA: TGCGCCAGCAGCCAGGAACAACAGGGAACCTTAAACACCGGGGAGCTGTTTTTT. V is TRBV4-3 and J is TRBJ2-2; D possibly corresponds to TRBD1 (6 bases). The V gene lost 3 bases and the J gene lost 2 bases, with 19 bases spanning the gap. From germline, CDR1 is LGHNA and CDR2 YSLEER. The CDR3 has 18 amino acids.

This clonotype was counted a few times. Being one base from a much bigger clone, this may be a read error. V gene TRBV12-3 or TRBV12-4 combines with J gene TRBJ2-3; the D gene is possibly TRBD1 (6 bases). There are 12 residues in the CDR3. Trimming stripped 6 bases from V and 5 bases from J, with 9 bases between. The CDR3: CASSQGRDTQYF. The CDR3 nucleotides read TGTGCCAGCAGCCAGGGGAGAGATACGCAGTATTTT.

This clonotype was observed many times. The V gene is TRBV6-2 or TRBV6-3, the J gene TRBJ1-1; no definite D call. Germline lookup yields CDR1 MNHEY and CDR2 SVGEGT. V was trimmed by 3 bases and J by 10 bases, leaving 12 bases between them. There are 12 residues in the CDR3. DNA of the CDR3: TGTGCCAGCAGTTATCCCAACGGGCGAGCTTTCTTT. Translating gives CASSYPNGRAFF.

The chain couples TRBV27 to TRBJ2-5; the D is unclear. This CDR3 region has 14 residues. V dropped 3 bases and J dropped 0 bases, with 8 bases sitting between them. Germline-derived CDR1 and CDR2 are MNHEY and SMNVEV (reference sequence). The CDR3 DNA sequence: TGTGCCAGCAGTTTTGGGCGGTACCAAGAGACCCAGTACTTC. As protein: CASSFGRYQETQYF.

The chain joins TRBV27 to TRBJ1-5; D is undetermined. V gave up 6 bases and J gave up 0 bases, with 9 bases separating them. This CDR3 is 14 amino acids long. Germline CDR1 MNHEY, CDR2 SMNVEV (reference sequence). Written as DNA, the CDR3 is TGTGCCAGCAGGGACGGGGATAGCAATCAGCCCCAGCATTTT. This translates into CASRDGDSNQPQHF.

This clonotype was seen repeatedly, ten times or more. This chain links TRBV5-6 with TRBJ2-4; D tentatively fits TRBD1 or TRBD2 (5 bases each). Germline CDR1 is SGHDT and CDR2 is YYEEEE. Trimming stripped 3 bases from V and 0 bases from J, with 16 bases between. The CDR3 has 17 amino acids. The DNA of the CDR3 is TGTGCCAGCAGCTCATCCTTTGAGGGGATAGCCAAAAACATTCAGTACTTC. Translation gives CASSSSFEGIAKNIQYF. Filled out from reference TRBV5-6 and TRBJ2-4, the complete variable domain reads DAGVTQSPTHLIKTRGQQVTLRCSPKSGHDTVSWYQQALGQGPQFIFQYYEEEERQRGNFPDRFSGHQFPNYSSELNVNALLLGDSALYLCASSSSFEGIAKNIQYFGAGTRLSVL.

The table lists this clonotype with a few counts. The chain employs TRBV7-2 and TRBJ2-5; 9 bases are a match to TRBD2. The trim removed 3 bases at V and 5 bases at J, leaving 1 base unmatched. The CDR3 sequence is 13 residues long. The germline CDR1 and CDR2 sequences are SGHTA and FQGNSA. CDR3 in amino acids: CASSFGLAETQYF. In DNA, the CDR3 is TGTGCCAGCAGCTTCGGACTAGCGGAGACCCAGTACTTC.

The chain recombines TRBV10-3 with TRBJ1-5; D gene unclear. Deletions cut 10 bases from V and 8 bases from J, with 18 bases between. This CDR3 comprises 13 residues. Germline CDR1 is ENHRY and CDR2 is SYGVKD. CDR3 nucleotide sequence: TGTGCCAGGCCGGACTCTCCCATCAAGCCCCAGCATTTT. It is translated as CARPDSPIKPQHF.

This clonotype was recorded once. CDR3 protein: CASSASRGAGQPQHF. For the CDR3, the DNA is TGTGCCAGCAGCGCCTCACGGGGGGCAGGGCAGCCCCAGCATTTT. The V call is TRBV7-2, the J call TRBJ1-5; weak D call: TRBD1 (6 bases). In germline, CDR1 is SGHTA, CDR2 FQGNSA. V dropped 5 bases and J dropped 7 bases, with 18 bases sitting between them. The CDR3 length is 15 residues.

This clonotype was observed many times. This sequence joins TRBV28 and TRBJ1-3; no clear D. The ends were cut back, 1 base at V and 4 bases at J, with 14 bases in the middle. CDR3 length: 16 amino acids. Germline V gives CDR1 MDHEN, CDR2 SYDVKM. As DNA, the CDR3 is TGTGCCAGCAGTTTATTCGAGTGGGGTGAGGGAAACACCATATATTTT. Translation: CASSLFEWGEGNTIYF. The whole variable domain, filled in from reference TRBV28 and TRBJ1-3, reads DVKVTQSSRYLVKRTGEKVFLECVQDMDHENMFWYRQDPGLGLRLIYFSYDVKMKEKGDIPEGYSVSREKKERFSLILESASTNQTSMYLCASSLFEWGEGNTIYFGEGSWLTVV.